This paragraph covers one TCR beta chain sequence. What it binds is unknown. V lost 5 bases and J 0 bases, leaving 11 bases between the germline ends. The CDR3 length is 16 residues. Germline-derived CDR1 and CDR2 are SGHTA and FQGTGA. TCRdb's table, derived via immunoSEQ multiplex PCR, lists solely in-frame clones and lacks some. The sample lists more than 13,000 clones; about nine tenths were seen once. The data derive from a study of T cell repertoires and Cas9 in healthy adults. Study context: Multi-effector potency, cytotoxicity and lineage were assessed in SpCas9-reactive CD4 and CD8 T cells. The study, taken as a whole, reports: Reportedly, SpCas9-reactive effector T cell proliferation and function were mitigated by SpCas9-reactive Tregs in vitro.

Specimen: Tregs (CD4+, CD25+, CD127-, CD137-, CD154-) from PBMCs; culture status not recorded. The source is a human donor in good health. The chain joins TRBV7-3 to TRBJ2-6; D possibly corresponds to TRBD2 (5 bases). In DNA, the CDR3 is TGTGCCAGCAGCGCCGGACTGTACTCTGGGGCCAACGTCCTGACTTTC. It codes for CASSAGLYSGANVLTF.